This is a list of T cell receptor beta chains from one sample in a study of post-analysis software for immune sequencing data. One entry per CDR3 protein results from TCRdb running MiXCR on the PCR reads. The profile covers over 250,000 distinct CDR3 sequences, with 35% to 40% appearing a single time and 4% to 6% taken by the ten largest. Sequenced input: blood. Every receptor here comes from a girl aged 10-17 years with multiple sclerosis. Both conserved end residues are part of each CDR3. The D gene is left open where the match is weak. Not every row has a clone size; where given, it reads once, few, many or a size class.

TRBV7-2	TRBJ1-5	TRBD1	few	CASSLEQGAYQPQHF	TGTGCCAGCAGCTTAGAACAGGGGGCCTATCAGCCCCAGCATTTT
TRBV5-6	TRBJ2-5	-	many	CASSLETRGQETQYF	TGTGCCAGCAGCTTGGAAACGAGGGGCCAAGAGACCCAGTACTTC
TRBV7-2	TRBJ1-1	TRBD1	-	CASSLGGTGKTAFF	TGTGCCAGCAGCTTAGGGGGGACAGGGAAGACGGCTTTCTTT
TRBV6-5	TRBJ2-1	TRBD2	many	CASSYREGRFF	TGTGCCAGCAGTTACCGGGAGGGCCGGTTCTTC
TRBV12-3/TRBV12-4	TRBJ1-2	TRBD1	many	CASSPRTGGKNYGYTF	TGTGCCAGCAGTCCCAGGACAGGGGGCAAGAACTATGGCTACACCTTC
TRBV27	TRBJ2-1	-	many	CASSLGNNEQFF	TGTGCCAGCAGTTTGGGAAACAATGAGCAGTTCTTC
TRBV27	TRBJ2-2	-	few	CASSRVLGVGELFF	TGTGCCAGCAGTCGGGTCCTCGGGGTCGGGGAGCTGTTTTTT
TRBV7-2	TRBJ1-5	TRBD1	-	CASSGRQGVSNQPQHF	TGTGCCAGCAGCGGCCGACAGGGGGTTAGCAATCAGCCCCAGCATTTT
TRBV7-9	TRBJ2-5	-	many	CASSRPGSGETQYF	TGTGCCAGCAGCCGACCAGGGAGCGGAGAGACCCAGTACTTC
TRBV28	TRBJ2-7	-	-	CASSSPGANYEQYF	TGTGCCAGCAGTTCCCCCGGGGCAAACTACGAGCAGTACTTC
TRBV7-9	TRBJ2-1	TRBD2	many	CASSSRTSFREQFF	TGTGCCAGCAGCTCCAGGACTAGTTTCAGGGAGCAGTTCTTC
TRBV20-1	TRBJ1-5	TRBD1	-	CSAAPGDSTNQPQHF	TGCAGTGCTGCTCCCGGGGACAGTACCAATCAGCCCCAGCATTTT
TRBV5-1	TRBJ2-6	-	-	CASSQDPSGANVLTF	TGCGCCAGCAGCCAGGACCCTTCTGGGGCCAACGTCCTGACTTTC
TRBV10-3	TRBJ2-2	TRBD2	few	CAISESREINTGELFF	TGTGCCATCAGTGAGTCGCGGGAGATCAACACCGGGGAGCTGTTTTTT
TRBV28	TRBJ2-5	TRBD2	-	CASSFRLAGAAVQYF	TGTGCCAGCAGTTTCCGACTAGCGGGAGCGGCGGTGCAGTACTTC
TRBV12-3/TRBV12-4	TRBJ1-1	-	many	CASSRDRFLNTEAFF	TGTGCCAGCAGTCGCGATCGTTTCCTGAACACTGAAGCTTTCTTT
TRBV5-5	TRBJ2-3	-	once	CASLRRDSTDTQYF	TGTGCCAGCCTCAGAAGGGACAGCACAGATACGCAGTATTTT
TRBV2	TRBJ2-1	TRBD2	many	CASSDKLAGGPEQFF	TGTGCCAGCAGTGACAAACTAGCGGGGGGGCCGGAGCAGTTCTTC
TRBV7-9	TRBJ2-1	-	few	CASSFAGVDNEQFF	TGTGCCAGCAGCTTCGCAGGGGTGGACAATGAGCAGTTCTTC
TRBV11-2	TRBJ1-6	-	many	CASSLGDFPPLHF	TGTGCCAGCAGCTTAGGGGACTTTCCACCCCTCCACTTT
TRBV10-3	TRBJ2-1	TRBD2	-	CAIKQGLAGVRDEQFF	TGTGCCATCAAACAGGGACTAGCGGGAGTGAGGGATGAGCAGTTCTTC
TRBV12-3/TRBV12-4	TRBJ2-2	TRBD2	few	CASSPIAGGAGELFF	TGTGCCAGCAGTCCTATAGCGGGAGGGGCCGGGGAGCTGTTTTTT
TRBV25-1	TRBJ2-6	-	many	CASSDGYSGANVLTF	TGTGCCAGCAGTGACGGCTACTCTGGGGCCAACGTCCTGACTTTC
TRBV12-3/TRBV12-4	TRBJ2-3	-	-	CASKVIADTQYF	TGTGCCAGCAAAGTAATCGCAGATACGCAGTATTTT
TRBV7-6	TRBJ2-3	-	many	CASSLERTDTQYF	TGTGCCAGCAGCTTAGAACGCACAGATACGCAGTATTTT
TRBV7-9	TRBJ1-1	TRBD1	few	CASSWGQMNTEAFF	TGTGCCAGCAGCTGGGGACAGATGAACACTGAAGCTTTCTTT
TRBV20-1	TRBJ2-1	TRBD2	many	CSATASGVGEQFF	TGCAGTGCTACGGCTAGCGGGGTGGGGGAGCAGTTCTTC
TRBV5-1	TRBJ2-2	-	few	CASSFGSFSAGELFF	TGCGCCAGCAGCTTTGGTAGCTTCAGTGCCGGGGAGCTGTTTTTT
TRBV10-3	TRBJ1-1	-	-	CAISESGAGEAFF	TGTGCCATCAGTGAGTCGGGGGCCGGGGAGGCTTTCTTT
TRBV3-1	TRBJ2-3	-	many	CASSSSDSGVDTQYF	TGTGCCAGCAGCTCAAGTGACTCGGGCGTGGATACGCAGTATTTT
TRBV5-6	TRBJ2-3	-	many	CASSLVQGGPGTQYF	TGTGCCAGCAGCTTGGTACAGGGCGGTCCGGGTACGCAGTATTTT
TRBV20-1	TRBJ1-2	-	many	CSAGGRGSNYGYTF	TGCAGTGCTGGGGGCAGGGGATCTAACTATGGCTACACCTTC
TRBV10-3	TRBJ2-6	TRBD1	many	CAIRTGQTISGANVLTF	TGTGCCATCAGGACGGGACAGACAATCTCTGGGGCCAACGTCCTGACTTTC
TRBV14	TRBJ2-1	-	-	CASSLGRGNGQFF	TGTGCCAGCAGCCTAGGTAGGGGCAATGGGCAGTTCTTC
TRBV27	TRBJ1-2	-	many	CASSPNRASGGSYTF	TGTGCCAGCAGTCCCAACAGGGCGTCTGGGGGGAGCTACACCTTC
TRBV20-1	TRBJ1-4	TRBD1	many	CSARDGTGVVLFF	TGCAGTGCTAGAGACGGGACAGGCGTCGTACTGTTTTTT
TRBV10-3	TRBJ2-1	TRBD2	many	CAITPSGALNEQFF	TGTGCCATCACTCCTAGCGGAGCCTTAAATGAGCAGTTCTTC
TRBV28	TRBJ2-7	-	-	CASSSDMEMTYEQYF	TGTGCCAGCAGTTCGGACATGGAGATGACCTACGAGCAGTACTTC
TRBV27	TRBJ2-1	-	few	CASSLSKRIPDHNEQFF	TGTGCCAGCAGTTTATCGAAGAGGATCCCTGACCACAATGAGCAGTTCTTC
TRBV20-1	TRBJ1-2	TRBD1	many	CSATRTGFGYTF	TGCAGTGCTACTCGGACAGGGTTCGGCTACACCTTC
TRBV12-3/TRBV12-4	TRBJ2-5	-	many	CATSPWGQETQYF	TGTGCCACCTCGCCTTGGGGCCAAGAGACCCAGTACTTC
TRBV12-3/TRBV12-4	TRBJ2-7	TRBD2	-	CVSSRGTSGSSYEQYF	TGTGTCAGCAGCCGAGGGACTAGCGGGAGCTCCTACGAGCAGTACTTC
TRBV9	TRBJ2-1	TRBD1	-	CASSVHGQGGSYNEQFF	TGTGCCAGCAGCGTACACGGACAGGGCGGCTCCTACAATGAGCAGTTCTTC
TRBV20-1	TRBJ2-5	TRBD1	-	CSATRDRGRFGETQYF	TGCAGTGCTACCCGGGACAGGGGGCGCTTTGGGGAGACCCAGTACTTC
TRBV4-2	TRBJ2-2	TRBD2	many	CASSQERLADTGELFF	TGTGCCAGCAGCCAAGAGCGACTAGCGGACACCGGGGAGCTGTTTTTT
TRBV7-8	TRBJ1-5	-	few	CASSLGRGGQYQPQHF	TGTGCCAGCAGCTTAGGCAGGGGCGGGCAGTATCAGCCCCAGCATTTT